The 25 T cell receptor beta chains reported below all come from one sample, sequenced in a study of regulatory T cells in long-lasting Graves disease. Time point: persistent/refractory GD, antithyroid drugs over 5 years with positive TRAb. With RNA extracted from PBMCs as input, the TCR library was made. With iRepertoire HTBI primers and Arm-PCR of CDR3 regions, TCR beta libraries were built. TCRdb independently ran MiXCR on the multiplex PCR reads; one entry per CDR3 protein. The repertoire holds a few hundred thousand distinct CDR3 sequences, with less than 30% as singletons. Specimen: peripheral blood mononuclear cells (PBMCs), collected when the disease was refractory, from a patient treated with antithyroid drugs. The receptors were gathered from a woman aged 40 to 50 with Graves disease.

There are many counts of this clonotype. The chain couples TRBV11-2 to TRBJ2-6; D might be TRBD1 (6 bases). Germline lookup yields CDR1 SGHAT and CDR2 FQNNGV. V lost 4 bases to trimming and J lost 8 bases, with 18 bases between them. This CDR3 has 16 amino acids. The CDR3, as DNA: TGTGCCAGCAGCTCTCCGTCGGACAGAGTATCCAACGTCCTGACTTTC. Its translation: CASSSPSDRVSNVLTF.

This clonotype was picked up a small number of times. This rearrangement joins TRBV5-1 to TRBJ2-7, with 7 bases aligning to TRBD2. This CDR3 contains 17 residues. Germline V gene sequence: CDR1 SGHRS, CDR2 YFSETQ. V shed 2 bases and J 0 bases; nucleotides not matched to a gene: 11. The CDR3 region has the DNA TGCGCCAGCAGCTTTAAAGGCGGGGGAGGGAGCTCCTACGAGCAGTACTTC. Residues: CASSFKGGGGSSYEQYF.

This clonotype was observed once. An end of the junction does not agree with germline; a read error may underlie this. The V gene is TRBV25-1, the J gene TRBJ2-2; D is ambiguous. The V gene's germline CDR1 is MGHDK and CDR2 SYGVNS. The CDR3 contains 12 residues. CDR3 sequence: CASNEGTGELFF. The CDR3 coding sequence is TGTGCCAGCAATGAAGGAACCGGGGAGCTGTTTTTT. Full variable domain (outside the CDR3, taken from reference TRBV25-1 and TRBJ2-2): EADIYQTPRYLVIGTGKKITLECSQTMGHDKMYWYQQDPGMELHLIHYSYGVNSTEKGDLSSESTVSRIRTEHFPLTLESARPSHTSQYLCASNEGTGELFFGEGSRLTVL.

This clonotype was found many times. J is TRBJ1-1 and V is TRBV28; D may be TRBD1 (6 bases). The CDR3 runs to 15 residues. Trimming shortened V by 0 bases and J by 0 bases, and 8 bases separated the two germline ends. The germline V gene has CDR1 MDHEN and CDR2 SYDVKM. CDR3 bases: TGTGCCAGCAGTTTATGGGCAGGGGTGAACACTGAAGCTTTCTTT. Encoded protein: CASSLWAGVNTEAFF.

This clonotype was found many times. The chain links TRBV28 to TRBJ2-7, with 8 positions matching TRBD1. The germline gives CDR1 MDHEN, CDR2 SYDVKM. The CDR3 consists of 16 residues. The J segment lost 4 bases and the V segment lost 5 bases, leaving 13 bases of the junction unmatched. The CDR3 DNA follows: TGTGCCAGCAGTGCTCCCCGACAGGGGAAGTCGTACGAGCAGTACTTC. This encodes CASSAPRQGKSYEQYF.

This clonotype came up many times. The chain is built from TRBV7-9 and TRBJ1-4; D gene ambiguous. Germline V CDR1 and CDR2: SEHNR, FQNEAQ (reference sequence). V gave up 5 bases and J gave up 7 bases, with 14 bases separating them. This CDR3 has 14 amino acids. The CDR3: CASSQNSQLEKLFF. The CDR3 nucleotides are TGTGCCAGCAGCCAAAACTCGCAGCTTGAAAAACTGTTTTTT.

The CDR3 sequence is CSARKPAGDPYEQYF. In DNA form, the CDR3 reads TGCAGTGCTAGGAAGCCAGCGGGAGACCCCTACGAGCAGTACTTC. The chain employs TRBV20-1 and TRBJ2-7; TRBD2 matches 8 bases. V dropped 3 bases and J dropped 2; count of bases not matched to a gene: 9. This CDR3 has 15 amino acids. The germline V gene has CDR1 DFQATT and CDR2 SNEGSKA (reference sequence).

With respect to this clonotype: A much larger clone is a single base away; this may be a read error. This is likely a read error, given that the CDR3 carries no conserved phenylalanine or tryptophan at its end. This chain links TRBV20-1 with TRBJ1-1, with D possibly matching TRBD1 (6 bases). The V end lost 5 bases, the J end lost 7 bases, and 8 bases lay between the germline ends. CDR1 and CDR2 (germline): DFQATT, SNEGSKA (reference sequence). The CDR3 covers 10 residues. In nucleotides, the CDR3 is TGCAGTGCTGCGGACAGTGAAGCTTTCCTT. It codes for CSAADSEAFL.

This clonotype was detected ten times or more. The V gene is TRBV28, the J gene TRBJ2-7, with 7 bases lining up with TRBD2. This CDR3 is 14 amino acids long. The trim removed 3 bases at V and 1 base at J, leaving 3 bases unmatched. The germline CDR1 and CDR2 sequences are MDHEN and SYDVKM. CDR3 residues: CASSLWGGSYEQYF. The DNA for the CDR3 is TGTGCCAGCAGTTTGTGGGGGGGGTCCTACGAGCAGTACTTC. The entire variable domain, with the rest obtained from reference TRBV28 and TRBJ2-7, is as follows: DVKVTQSSRYLVKRTGEKVFLECVQDMDHENMFWYRQDPGLGLRLIYFSYDVKMKEKGDIPEGYSVSREKKERFSLILESASTNQTSMYLCASSLWGGSYEQYFGPGTRLTVT.

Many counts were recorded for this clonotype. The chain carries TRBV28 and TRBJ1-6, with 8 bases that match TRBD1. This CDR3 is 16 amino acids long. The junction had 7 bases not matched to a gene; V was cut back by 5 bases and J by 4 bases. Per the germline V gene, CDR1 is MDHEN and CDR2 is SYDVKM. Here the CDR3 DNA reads TGTGCCAGCAGTACTGGACAGGGCCTTTATAATTCACCCCTCCACTTT. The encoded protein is CASSTGQGLYNSPLHF.

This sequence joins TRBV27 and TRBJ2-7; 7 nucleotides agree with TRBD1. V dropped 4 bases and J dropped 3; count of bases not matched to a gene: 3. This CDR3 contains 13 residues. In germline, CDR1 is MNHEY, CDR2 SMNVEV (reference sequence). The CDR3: CASSYPGGYEQYF. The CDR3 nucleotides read TGTGCCAGCAGTTATCCAGGGGGCTACGAGCAGTACTTC.

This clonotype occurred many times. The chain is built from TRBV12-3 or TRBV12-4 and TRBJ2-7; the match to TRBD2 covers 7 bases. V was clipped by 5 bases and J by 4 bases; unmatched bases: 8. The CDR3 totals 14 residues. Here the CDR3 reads CASSQGGALYEQYF. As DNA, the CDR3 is TGTGCCAGCAGTCAGGGAGGGGCTTTGTACGAGCAGTACTTC.

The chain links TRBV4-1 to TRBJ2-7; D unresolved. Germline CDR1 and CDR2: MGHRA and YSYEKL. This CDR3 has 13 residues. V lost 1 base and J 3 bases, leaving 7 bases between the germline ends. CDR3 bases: TGCGCCAGCAGCCAAGTCCCAGACTACGAGCAGTACTTC. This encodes CASSQVPDYEQYF.

The CDR3 bases are TGTGCCAGCAGTTCGGCACAGGGATATAGCAATCAGCCCCAGCATTTT. It codes for CASSSAQGYSNQPQHF. The rearrangement uses TRBV28 and TRBJ1-5, with D perhaps TRBD1 (6 bases). Germline V gene sequence: CDR1 MDHEN, CDR2 SYDVKM. V dropped 4 bases and J dropped 0 bases, with 13 bases sitting between them. The length of the CDR3 is 16 residues.

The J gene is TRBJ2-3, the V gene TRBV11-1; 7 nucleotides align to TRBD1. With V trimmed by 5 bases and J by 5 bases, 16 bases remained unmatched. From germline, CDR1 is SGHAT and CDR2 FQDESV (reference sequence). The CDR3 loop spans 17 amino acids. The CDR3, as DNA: TGTGCCAGCAGCCTCGGCTATAGGGGGCAGCGAAAAGATACGCAGTATTTT. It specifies CASSLGYRGQRKDTQYF.

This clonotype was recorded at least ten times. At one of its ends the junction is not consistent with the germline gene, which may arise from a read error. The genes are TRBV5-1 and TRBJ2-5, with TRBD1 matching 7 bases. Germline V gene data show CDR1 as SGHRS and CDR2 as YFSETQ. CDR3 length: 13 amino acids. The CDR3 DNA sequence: TGTGCCAGCAGTCCGACAGGGCAAGAGACCCAGTACTTC. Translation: CASSPTGQETQYF.

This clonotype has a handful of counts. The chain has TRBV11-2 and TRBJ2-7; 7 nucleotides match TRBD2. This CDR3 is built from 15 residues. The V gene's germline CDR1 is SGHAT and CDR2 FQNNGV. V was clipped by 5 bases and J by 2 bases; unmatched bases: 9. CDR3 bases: TGTGCCAGCAGCCGATTTGGGGGGGATGCCTACGAGCAGTACTTC. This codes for CASSRFGGDAYEQYF.

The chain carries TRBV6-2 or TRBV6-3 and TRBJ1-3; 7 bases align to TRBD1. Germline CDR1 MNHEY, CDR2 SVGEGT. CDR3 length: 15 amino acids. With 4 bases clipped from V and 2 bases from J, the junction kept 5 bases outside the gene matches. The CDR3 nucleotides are TGTGCCAGCAGTTCTACAGGGGTCCCTGGAAACACCATATATTTT. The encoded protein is CASSSTGVPGNTIYF.

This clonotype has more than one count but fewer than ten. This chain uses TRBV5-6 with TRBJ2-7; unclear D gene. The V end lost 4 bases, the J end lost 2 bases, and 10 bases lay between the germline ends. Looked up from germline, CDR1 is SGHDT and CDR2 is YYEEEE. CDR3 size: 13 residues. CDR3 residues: CASSPVGPYEQYF. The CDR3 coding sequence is TGTGCCAGCAGCCCCGTAGGCCCCTACGAGCAGTACTTC.

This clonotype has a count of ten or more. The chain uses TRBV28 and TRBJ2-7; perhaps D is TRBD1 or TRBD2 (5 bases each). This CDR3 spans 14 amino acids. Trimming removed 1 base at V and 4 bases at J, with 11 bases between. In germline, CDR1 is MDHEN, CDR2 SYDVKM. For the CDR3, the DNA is TGTGCCAGCAGTTTATACAGGAGAGGGTACGAGCAGTACTTC. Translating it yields CASSLYRRGYEQYF.

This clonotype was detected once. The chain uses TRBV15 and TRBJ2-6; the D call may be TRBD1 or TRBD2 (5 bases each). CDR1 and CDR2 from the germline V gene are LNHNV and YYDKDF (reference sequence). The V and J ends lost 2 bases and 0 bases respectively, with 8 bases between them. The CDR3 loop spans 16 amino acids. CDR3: CATSRWDLSGANVLTF. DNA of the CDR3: TGTGCCACCAGCAGATGGGACCTCTCTGGGGCCAACGTCCTGACTTTC.

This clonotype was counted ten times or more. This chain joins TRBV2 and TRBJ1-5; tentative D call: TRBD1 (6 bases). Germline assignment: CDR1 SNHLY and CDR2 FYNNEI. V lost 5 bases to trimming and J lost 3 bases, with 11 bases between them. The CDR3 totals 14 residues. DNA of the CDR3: TGTGCCAGCAGTACAGGACAGTTCAATCAGCCCCAGCATTTT. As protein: CASSTGQFNQPQHF.

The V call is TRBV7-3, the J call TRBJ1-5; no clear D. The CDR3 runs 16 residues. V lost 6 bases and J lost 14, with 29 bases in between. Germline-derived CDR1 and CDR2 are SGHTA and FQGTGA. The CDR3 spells CASRRKSGRNNQQEHF. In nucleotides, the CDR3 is TGTGCCAGCAGACGAAAATCTGGCCGGAATAATCAGCAGGAGCATTTT.

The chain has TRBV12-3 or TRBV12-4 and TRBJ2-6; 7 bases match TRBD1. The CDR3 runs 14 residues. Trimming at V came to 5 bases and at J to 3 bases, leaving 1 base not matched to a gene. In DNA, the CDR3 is TGTGCCAGCAGTAACAGGGGTGGGGCCAACGTCCTGACTTTC. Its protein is CASSNRGGANVLTF.

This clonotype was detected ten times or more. CDR3: CASSDLSSGKYF. DNA for the CDR3: TGCGCCAGCAGTGATTTATCTAGCGGGAAGTACTTC. This chain joins TRBV10-2 and TRBJ2-5, with 9 bases lining up with TRBD2. The CDR3 contains 12 residues. V was clipped by 3 bases and J by 12 bases; unmatched bases: 5. CDR1 is WSHSY, CDR2 SAAADI, per germline.